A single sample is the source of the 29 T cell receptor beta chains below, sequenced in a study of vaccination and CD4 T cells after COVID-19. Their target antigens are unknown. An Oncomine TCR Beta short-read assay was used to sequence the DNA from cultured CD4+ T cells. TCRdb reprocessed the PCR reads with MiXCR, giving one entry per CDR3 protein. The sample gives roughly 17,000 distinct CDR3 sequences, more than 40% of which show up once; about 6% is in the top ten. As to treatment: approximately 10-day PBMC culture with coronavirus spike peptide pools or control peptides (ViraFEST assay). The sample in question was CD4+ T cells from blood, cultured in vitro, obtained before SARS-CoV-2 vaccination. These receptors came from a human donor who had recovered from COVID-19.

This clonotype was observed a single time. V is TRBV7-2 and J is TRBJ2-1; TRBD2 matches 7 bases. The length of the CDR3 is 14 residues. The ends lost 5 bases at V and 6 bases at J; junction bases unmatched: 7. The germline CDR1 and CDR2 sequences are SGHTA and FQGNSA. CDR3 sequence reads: CASSPQWGGNEQFF. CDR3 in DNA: TGTGCCAGCAGCCCCCAGTGGGGGGGCAATGAGCAGTTCTTC.

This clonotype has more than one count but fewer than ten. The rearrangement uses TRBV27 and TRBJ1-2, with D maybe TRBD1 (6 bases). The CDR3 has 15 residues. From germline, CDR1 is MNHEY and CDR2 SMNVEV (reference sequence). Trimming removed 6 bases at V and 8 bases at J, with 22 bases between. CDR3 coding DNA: TGTGCCAGCAGCCGCGGGACACCCGGGAGTGGAGGCTACACCTTC. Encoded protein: CASSRGTPGSGGYTF.

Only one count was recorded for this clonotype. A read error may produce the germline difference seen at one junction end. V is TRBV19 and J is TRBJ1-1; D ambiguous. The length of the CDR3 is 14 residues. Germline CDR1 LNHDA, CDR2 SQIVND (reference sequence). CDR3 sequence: CASSPTVFVTETFF. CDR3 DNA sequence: TGTGCCAGTAGTCCTACCGTTTTTGTCACTGAAACTTTCTTT.

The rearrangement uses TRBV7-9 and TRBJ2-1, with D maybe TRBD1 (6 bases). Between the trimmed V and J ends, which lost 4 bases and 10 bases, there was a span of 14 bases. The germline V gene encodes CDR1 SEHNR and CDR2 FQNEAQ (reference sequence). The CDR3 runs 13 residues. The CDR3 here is CASSWDNRREQFF. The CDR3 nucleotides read TGTGCCAGCAGCTGGGACAACCGCCGGGAGCAGTTCTTC.

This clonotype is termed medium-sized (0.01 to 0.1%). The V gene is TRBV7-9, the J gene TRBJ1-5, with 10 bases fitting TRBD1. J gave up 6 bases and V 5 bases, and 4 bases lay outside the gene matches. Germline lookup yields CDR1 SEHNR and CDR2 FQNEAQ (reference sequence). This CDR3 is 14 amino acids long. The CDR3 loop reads CASSIGQGGQPQHF. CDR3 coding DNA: TGTGCCAGCAGCATCGGACAGGGGGGTCAGCCCCAGCATTTT.

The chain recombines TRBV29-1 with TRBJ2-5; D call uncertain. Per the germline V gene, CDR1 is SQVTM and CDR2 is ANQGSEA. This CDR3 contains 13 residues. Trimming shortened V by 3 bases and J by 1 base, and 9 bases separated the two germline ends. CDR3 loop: CSVESRAQETQYF. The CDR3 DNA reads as TGCAGCGTTGAGTCCCGGGCCCAAGAGACCCAGTACTTC.

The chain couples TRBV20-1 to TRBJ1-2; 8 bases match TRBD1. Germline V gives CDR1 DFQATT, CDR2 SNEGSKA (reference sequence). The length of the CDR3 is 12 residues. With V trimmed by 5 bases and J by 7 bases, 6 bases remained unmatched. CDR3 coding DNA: TGCAGTGCTGACAGGGGTTCCTCTGGCTACACCTTC. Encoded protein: CSADRGSSGYTF.

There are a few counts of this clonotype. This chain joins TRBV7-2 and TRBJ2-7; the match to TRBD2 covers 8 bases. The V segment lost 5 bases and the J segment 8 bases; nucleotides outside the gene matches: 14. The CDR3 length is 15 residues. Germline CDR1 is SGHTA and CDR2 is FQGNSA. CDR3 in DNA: TGTGCCAGCAGCACCGATAGCGGGGAACTACGAAAGCAGTACTTC. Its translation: CASSTDSGELRKQYF.

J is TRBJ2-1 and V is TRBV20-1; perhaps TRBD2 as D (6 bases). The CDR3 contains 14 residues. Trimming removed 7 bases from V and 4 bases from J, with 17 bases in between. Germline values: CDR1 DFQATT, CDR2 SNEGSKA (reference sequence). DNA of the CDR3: TGCAGTGGCGAACTAGCCATATCTTACAATGAGCAGTTCTTC. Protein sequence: CSGELAISYNEQFF.

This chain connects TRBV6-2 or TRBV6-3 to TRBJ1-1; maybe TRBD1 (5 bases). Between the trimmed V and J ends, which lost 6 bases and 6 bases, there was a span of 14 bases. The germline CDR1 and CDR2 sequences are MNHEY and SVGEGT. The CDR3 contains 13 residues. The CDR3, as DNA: TGTGCCAGCAGGACCGGGACGAAGCCTGAAGCTTTCTTT. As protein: CASRTGTKPEAFF.

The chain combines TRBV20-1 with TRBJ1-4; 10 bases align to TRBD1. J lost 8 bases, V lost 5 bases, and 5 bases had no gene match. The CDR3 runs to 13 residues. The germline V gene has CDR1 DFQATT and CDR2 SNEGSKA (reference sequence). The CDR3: CSAPGQGNEKLFF. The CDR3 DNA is TGCAGTGCTCCGGGACAGGGGAACGAAAAACTGTTTTTT.

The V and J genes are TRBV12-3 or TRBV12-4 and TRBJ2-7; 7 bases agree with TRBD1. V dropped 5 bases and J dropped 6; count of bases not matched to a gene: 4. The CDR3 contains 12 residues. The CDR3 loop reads CASSARQGEQYF. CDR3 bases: TGTGCCAGCAGTGCCCGACAGGGCGAGCAGTACTTC.

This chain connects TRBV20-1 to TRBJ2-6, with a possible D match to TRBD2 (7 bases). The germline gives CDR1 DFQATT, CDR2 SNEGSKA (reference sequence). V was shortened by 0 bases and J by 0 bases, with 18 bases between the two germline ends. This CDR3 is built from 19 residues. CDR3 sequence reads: CSARERGRVRLSGANVLTF. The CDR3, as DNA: TGCAGTGCTAGAGAGAGGGGGAGGGTGCGTCTCTCTGGGGCCAACGTCCTGACTTTC.

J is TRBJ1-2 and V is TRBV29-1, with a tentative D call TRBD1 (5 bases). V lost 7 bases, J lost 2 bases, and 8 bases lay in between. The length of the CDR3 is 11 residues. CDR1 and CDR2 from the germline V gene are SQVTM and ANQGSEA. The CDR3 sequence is CSAGHNYGYTF. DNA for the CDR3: TGCAGCGCGGGGCACAACTATGGCTACACCTTC.

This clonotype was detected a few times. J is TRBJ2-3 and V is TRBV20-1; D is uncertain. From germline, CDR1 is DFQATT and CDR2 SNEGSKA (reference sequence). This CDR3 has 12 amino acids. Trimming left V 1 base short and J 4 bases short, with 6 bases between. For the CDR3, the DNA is TGCAGTGCTAGAGTAATTGCAGATACGCAGTATTTT. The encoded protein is CSARVIADTQYF.

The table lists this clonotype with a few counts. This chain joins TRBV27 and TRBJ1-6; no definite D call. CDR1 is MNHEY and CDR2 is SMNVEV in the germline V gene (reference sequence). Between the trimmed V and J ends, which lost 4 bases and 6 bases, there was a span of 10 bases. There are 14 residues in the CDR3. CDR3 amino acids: CASSSTRFNSPLHF. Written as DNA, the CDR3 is TGTGCCAGCAGTTCGACACGGTTTAATTCACCCCTCCACTTT.

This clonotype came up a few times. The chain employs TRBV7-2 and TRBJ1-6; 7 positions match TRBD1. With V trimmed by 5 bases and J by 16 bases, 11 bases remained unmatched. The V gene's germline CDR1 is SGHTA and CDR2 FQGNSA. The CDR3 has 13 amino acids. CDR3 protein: CASSKYPGGELHF. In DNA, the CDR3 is TGTGCCAGCAGCAAATACCCAGGGGGTGAACTCCACTTT.

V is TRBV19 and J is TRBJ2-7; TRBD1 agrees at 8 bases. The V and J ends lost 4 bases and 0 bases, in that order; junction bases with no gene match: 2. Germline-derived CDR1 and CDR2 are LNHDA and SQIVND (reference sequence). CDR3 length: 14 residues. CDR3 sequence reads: CASSRGQASYEQYF. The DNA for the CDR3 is TGTGCCAGTAGTAGGGGACAGGCCTCCTACGAGCAGTACTTC.

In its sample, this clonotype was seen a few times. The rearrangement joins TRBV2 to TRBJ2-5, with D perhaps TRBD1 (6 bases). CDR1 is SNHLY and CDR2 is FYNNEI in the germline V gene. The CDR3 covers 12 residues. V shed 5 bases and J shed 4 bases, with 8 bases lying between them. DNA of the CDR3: TGTGCCAGCAGTATACAGGGAGAGACCCAGTACTTC. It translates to CASSIQGETQYF.

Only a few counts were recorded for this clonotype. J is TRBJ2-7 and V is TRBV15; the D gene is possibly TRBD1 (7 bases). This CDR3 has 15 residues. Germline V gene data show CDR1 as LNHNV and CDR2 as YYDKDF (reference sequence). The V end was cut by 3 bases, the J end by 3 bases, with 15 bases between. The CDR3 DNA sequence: TGTGCCACCAGCAGCCGTGGAGGGGGCGGCTACGAGCAGTACTTC. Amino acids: CATSSRGGGGYEQYF. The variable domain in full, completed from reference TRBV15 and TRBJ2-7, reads DAMVIQNPRYQVTQFGKPVTLSCSQTLNHNVMYWYQQKSSQAPKLLFHYYDKDFNNEADTPDNFQSRRPNTSFCFLDIRSPGLGDTAMYLCATSSRGGGGYEQYFGPGTRLTVT.

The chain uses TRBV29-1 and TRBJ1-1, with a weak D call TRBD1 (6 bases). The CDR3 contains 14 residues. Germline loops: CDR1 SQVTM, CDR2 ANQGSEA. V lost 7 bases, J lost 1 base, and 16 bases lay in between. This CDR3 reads CSAKGGYGNTEAFF. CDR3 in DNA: TGCAGCGCCAAGGGGGGGTATGGGAACACTGAAGCTTTCTTT.

CDR3: CASSPGPIKAQHF. CDR3 DNA: TGTGCCAGCAGTCCCGGACCAATCAAGGCCCAGCATTTT. The V call is TRBV7-8, the J call TRBJ1-5; D is unclear. Trimming pared 6 bases from V and 11 bases from J, leaving 17 bases between. CDR3 length equals 13 residues. Germline CDR1 reads SGHVS; CDR2 reads FQNEAQ.

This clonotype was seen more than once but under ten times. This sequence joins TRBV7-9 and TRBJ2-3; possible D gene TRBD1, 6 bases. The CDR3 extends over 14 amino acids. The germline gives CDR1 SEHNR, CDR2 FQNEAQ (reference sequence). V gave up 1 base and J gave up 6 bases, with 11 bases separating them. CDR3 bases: TGTGCCAGCAGCTTAGGGGCAGGGGCCGATACGCAGTATTTT. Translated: CASSLGAGADTQYF.

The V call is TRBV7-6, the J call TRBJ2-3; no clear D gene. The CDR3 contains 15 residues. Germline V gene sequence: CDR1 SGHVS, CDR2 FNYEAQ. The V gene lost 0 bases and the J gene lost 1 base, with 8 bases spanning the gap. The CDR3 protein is CASSLAWAGTDTQYF. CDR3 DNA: TGTGCCAGCAGCTTAGCCTGGGCTGGCACAGATACGCAGTATTTT.

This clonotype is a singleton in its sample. CDR3 loop: CASSRGGRETQYF. The CDR3 DNA reads as TGTGCCAGCAGCCGCGGAGGCCGGGAGACCCAGTACTTC. The gene calls are TRBV7-2 and TRBJ2-5, with a tentative D call TRBD2 (5 bases). The V and J ends lost 5 bases and 5 bases respectively, with 12 bases between them. The V gene's germline CDR1 is SGHTA and CDR2 FQGNSA. The CDR3 is 13 amino acids.

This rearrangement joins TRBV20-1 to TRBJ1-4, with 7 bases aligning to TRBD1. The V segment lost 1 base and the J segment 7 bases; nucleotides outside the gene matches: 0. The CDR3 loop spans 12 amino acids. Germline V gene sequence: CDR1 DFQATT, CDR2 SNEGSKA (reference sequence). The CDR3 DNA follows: TGCAGTGCTAGAGGGGACAGTGAAAAACTGTTTTTT. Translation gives CSARGDSEKLFF.

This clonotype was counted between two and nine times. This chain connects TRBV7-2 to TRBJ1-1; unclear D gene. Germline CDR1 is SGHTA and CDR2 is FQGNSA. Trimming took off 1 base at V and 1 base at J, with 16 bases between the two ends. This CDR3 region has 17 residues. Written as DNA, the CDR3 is TGTGCCAGCAGCTTAGAGGATGTTGCCAGCTCGAACACTGAAGCTTTCTTT. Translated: CASSLEDVASSNTEAFF.

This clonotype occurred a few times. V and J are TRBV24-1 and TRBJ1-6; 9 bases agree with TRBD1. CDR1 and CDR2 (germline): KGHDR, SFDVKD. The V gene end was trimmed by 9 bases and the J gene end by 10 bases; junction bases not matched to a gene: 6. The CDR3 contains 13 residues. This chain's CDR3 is CATPGTGHSPLHF. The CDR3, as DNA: TGTGCCACCCCCGGGACAGGGCACTCACCCCTCCACTTT.

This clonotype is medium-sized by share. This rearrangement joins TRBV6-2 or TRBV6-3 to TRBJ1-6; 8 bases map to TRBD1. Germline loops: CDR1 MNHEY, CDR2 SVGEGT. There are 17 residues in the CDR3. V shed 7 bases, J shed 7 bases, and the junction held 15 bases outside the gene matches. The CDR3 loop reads CASTVTGARASNSPLHF. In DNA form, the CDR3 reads TGTGCCAGCACCGTGACAGGGGCTCGCGCCTCAAATTCACCCCTCCACTTT.